Presented here are 10 T cell receptor beta chains from one specimen sequenced in a study of regulatory T cells in long-lasting Graves disease. Time point here: newly diagnosed GD, antithyroid drugs for less than 3 months. PBMC RNA served as the TCR library source. For TCR beta, libraries came from iRepertoire HTBI primers and Arm-PCR of CDR3 regions. TCRdb reanalysed the multiplex PCR reads using MiXCR and keeps one entry per CDR3 protein. The data show 680,000 or so distinct CDR3 sequences, 15% to 20% seen once. These same data were also listed under a study on T cells in Graves' hyperthyroidism and ophthalmopathy.

This specimen was peripheral blood mononuclear cells (PBMCs), taken at new diagnosis, from a patient treated with antithyroid drugs. The source is a young woman with Graves disease.

The sample holds a few counts of this clonotype. A read error may be the cause here, since a much bigger clone is one base away. Likely a read error: the CDR3 ends without its conserved phenylalanine or tryptophan. The rearrangement uses TRBV2 and TRBJ1-5; 7 bases map to TRBD1. With V trimmed by 8 bases and J by 1 base, 8 bases remained unmatched. Per the germline V gene, CDR1 is SNHLY and CDR2 is FYNNEI. There are 15 residues in the CDR3. Here the CDR3 reads CASRVGQASNQPQHS. The CDR3 DNA is TGTGCCAGCCGTGTAGGACAGGCGAGCAATCAGCCCCAGCATTCT.

This clonotype came up many times. The chain links TRBV20-1 to TRBJ1-5; D not certain. CDR3 size: 16 residues. Trimming took 3 bases from V and 4 from J, leaving 19 bases between them. In germline, CDR1 is DFQATT, CDR2 SNEGSKA (reference sequence). In DNA form, the CDR3 reads TGCAGTGCTAGGGGTCTGGGTGCGGGCAGGAATCAGCCCCAGCATTTT. Its protein product is CSARGLGAGRNQPQHF.

J is TRBJ2-3 and V is TRBV27; D is undetermined. The germline V gene has CDR1 MNHEY and CDR2 SMNVEV (reference sequence). V dropped 5 bases and J dropped 0 bases, with 12 bases sitting between them. This CDR3 region has 15 residues. The CDR3 DNA reads as TGTGCCAGCAGTCCCCAGGAGACTAGCACAGATACGCAGTATTTT. This encodes CASSPQETSTDTQYF.

The sample holds a few counts of this clonotype. The chain carries TRBV27 and TRBJ2-3; 8 nucleotides agree with TRBD2. This CDR3 comprises 15 residues. The V gene's germline CDR1 is MNHEY and CDR2 SMNVEV (reference sequence). With V trimmed by 7 bases and J by 0 bases, 6 bases remained unmatched. CDR3 loop: CASNKLAASTDTQYF. CDR3 coding DNA: TGTGCCAGCAACAAACTAGCGGCTAGCACAGATACGCAGTATTTT.

This clonotype has just a few counts. This chain joins TRBV13 and TRBJ1-2; the D gene is possibly TRBD1 (5 bases). Germline V gives CDR1 PRHDT, CDR2 FYEKMQ (reference sequence). The CDR3 runs to 14 residues. V lost 5 bases, J lost 3 bases, and 13 bases lay in between. Written as DNA, the CDR3 is TGTGCCAGCAGCAACCGACAGACGTACTATGGCTACACCTTC. Protein product: CASSNRQTYYGYTF.

This clonotype was picked up a small number of times. V is TRBV14 and J is TRBJ1-2; D possibly corresponds to TRBD1 (5 bases). There are 13 residues in the CDR3. CDR1 is SGHDN and CDR2 is FVKESK in the germline V gene. Between the trimmed V and J ends, which lost 5 bases and 6 bases, there was a span of 13 bases. CDR3 bases: TGTGCCAGCAGCTACGGGACTCCTAATGGCTACACCTTC. It translates to CASSYGTPNGYTF.

This clonotype has at least ten counts. The rearrangement uses TRBV7-2 and TRBJ2-7; 7 positions match TRBD1. In germline, CDR1 is SGHTA, CDR2 FQGNSA. The CDR3 extends over 16 amino acids. Trimming removed 4 bases from V and 5 bases from J; junction bases left unmatched: 14. In DNA form, the CDR3 reads TGTGCCAGCAGCTACGAAACAGGGGCAGGTGAAAACGAGCAGTACTTC. Its protein product is CASSYETGAGENEQYF.

Many counts were recorded for this clonotype. This chain links TRBV28 with TRBJ1-1; 9 bases align to TRBD1. V gave up 1 base and J gave up 8 bases; unmatched junction bases: 11. CDR3 size: 16 residues. The germline V gene encodes CDR1 MDHEN and CDR2 SYDVKM. The CDR3 reads CASSLLPGQGRSEAFF. For the CDR3, the DNA is TGTGCCAGCAGTTTATTACCGGGACAGGGTCGGAGCGAAGCTTTCTTT.

Concerning this clonotype itself: A read error is possible here, since a much larger clone lies one base away. The chain links TRBV27 to TRBJ1-1; D may be TRBD1 (5 bases). The germline gives CDR1 MNHEY, CDR2 SMNVEV (reference sequence). This CDR3 has 15 residues. CDR3 nucleotide sequence: TGTGCCAGCAGTTTAAAAAGGGGCGTGAACACTGAAGCTTTATTT. As protein: CASSLKRGVNTEALF.

This clonotype was recorded at least ten times. The CDR3 reads CASRPTDRGLSGELFF. CDR3 coding DNA: TGTGCCAGCAGACCCACTGACAGGGGGCTATCCGGGGAGCTGTTTTTT. The chain links TRBV28 to TRBJ2-2; 10 nucleotides align to TRBD1. Trimming cost V 6 bases and J 6 bases; bases outside gene matches: 10. Germline-derived CDR1 and CDR2 are MDHEN and SYDVKM. The CDR3 loop spans 16 amino acids.